These 30 T cell receptor beta chains were all obtained from the same sample, sequenced in a study of blood T cells in healthy people across ages. It was with a sample-barcoded 5' primer and a J-beta primer mix that a second PCR of about 7 to 12 cycles was run. TCRdb fed the 5' RACE reads into MiXCR, producing one record per CDR3 protein. The sample records about 1,400,000 distinct CDR3 sequences, 55% to 75% being singletons. Sequencing input: blood. These TCRs come from a young man in good health.

This chain connects TRBV12-3 or TRBV12-4 to TRBJ2-1; 12 positions agree with TRBD2. CDR3 size: 15 residues. Trimming removed 5 bases from V and 15 bases from J; junction bases left unmatched: 14. Here the CDR3 DNA reads TGTGCCAGCAGTATCGGGACTAGCGGGTCCCCGGGTGGGTTCTTC. Amino acids: CASSIGTSGSPGGFF.

CDR3 DNA sequence: TGTGCCAGCATATCCCACCGCCGGGGGGGCATTGAGCAGTTCTTC. Protein sequence: CASISHRRGGIEQFF. The V gene is TRBV7-6, the J gene TRBJ2-1; TRBD2 aligns across 8 bases. The CDR3 is 15 amino acids. The germline V gene encodes CDR1 SGHVS and CDR2 FNYEAQ. Losses at the gene ends were 7 bases for V and 9 bases for J; bases not matched to a gene: 14. Together with reference TRBV7-6 and TRBJ2-1, the CDR3 gives the full variable domain: GAGVSQSPRYKVTKRGQDVALRCDPISGHVSLYWYRQALGQGPEFLTYFNYEAQQDKSGLPNDRFSAERPEGSISTLTIQRTEQRDSAMYRCASISHRRGGIEQFFGPGTRLTVL.

The V and J genes are TRBV4-1 and TRBJ1-4; a weak D match, TRBD1 (5 bases). Germline CDR1 MGHRA, CDR2 YSYEKL. Trimming took off 6 bases at V and 0 bases at J, with 11 bases between the two ends. CDR3 size: 15 residues. The CDR3 DNA reads as TGCGCCAGCAGGATGACAGTTGCAACTAATGAAAAACTGTTTTTT. It encodes CASRMTVATNEKLFF.

The chain is built from TRBV27 and TRBJ2-5, with D uncertain. CDR3 length: 13 amino acids. Germline CDR1 reads MNHEY; CDR2 reads SMNVEV (reference sequence). The germline V and J ends were trimmed by 6 bases and 1 base, with 9 bases remaining between them. The CDR3 spells CASSRKGQETQYF. The CDR3 region has the DNA TGTGCCAGCAGCCGAAAGGGCCAAGAGACCCAGTACTTC.

V and J are TRBV20-1 and TRBJ1-2; D gene unclear. The CDR3 has 13 amino acids. With 3 bases removed from V and 2 bases from J, the gap between germline ends came to 10 bases. Germline V CDR1 and CDR2: DFQATT, SNEGSKA (reference sequence). CDR3 bases: TGCAGTGCTAGTGCGGCGCGGAACTATGGCTACACCTTC. This codes for CSASAARNYGYTF.

This chain connects TRBV2 to TRBJ2-1, with 7 bases aligning to TRBD2. V lost 1 base to trimming and J lost 6 bases; unmatched junction nucleotides: 6. The CDR3 has 15 amino acids. Germline V gene data show CDR1 as SNHLY and CDR2 as FYNNEI. The CDR3 spells CASSEGTSASNEQFF. CDR3 nucleotide sequence: TGTGCCAGCAGTGAAGGTACTAGCGCCAGCAATGAGCAGTTCTTC.

The chain joins TRBV12-3 or TRBV12-4 to TRBJ2-4; D is ambiguous. The tail of the sequence fits TRBJ2-7 better, so the J call may be wrong. The CDR3 has 15 residues. CDR3 in amino acids: CASSLSDGAIYEQYF. CDR3 DNA sequence: TGTGCCAGCAGTCTCTCGGACGGAGCGATCTACGAGCAGTACTTC.

The rearrangement uses TRBV9 and TRBJ1-1; D might be TRBD1 (6 bases). This CDR3 is built from 14 residues. V was clipped by 0 bases and J by 2 bases, with 8 bases between them. Germline V gene data show CDR1 as SGDLS and CDR2 as YYNGEE. The CDR3 loop reads CASSVVGGNTEAFF. CDR3 nucleotides: TGTGCCAGCAGCGTAGTAGGGGGTAACACTGAAGCTTTCTTT.

Concerning this clonotype: At one end the junction does not follow the germline gene, possibly because of a read error. V gene TRBV2 combines with J gene TRBJ2-7, with D unclear. In germline, CDR1 is SNHLY, CDR2 FYNNEI. This CDR3 comprises 14 residues. The CDR3 protein is CVSSEWVSSYEQYF. For the CDR3, the DNA is TGTGTCAGCAGTGAATGGGTCAGCTCCTACGAGCAGTACTTC.

The rearrangement joins TRBV7-8 to TRBJ2-1, with D uncertain. This CDR3 has 14 residues. Germline V lookup: CDR1 SGHVS, CDR2 FQNEAQ. Trimming took 4 bases from V and 5 from J, leaving 12 bases between them. CDR3 in amino acids: CASSSKVWDNEQFF. CDR3 nucleotide sequence: TGTGCCAGCAGCTCGAAAGTTTGGGACAATGAGCAGTTCTTC.

This chain uses TRBV3-1 with TRBJ2-7; 7 bases are a match to TRBD2. V was pared by 4 bases and J by 9 bases, with 15 bases of the junction left unmatched. The CDR3 loop spans 15 amino acids. Germline CDR1 LGHDT, CDR2 YNNKEL (reference sequence). The CDR3 here is CASSPPAAGLRVQYF. The CDR3 nucleotides read TGTGCCAGCAGCCCCCCCGCGGCGGGACTACGAGTGCAGTACTTC.

The gene calls are TRBV10-3 and TRBJ1-3; D not certain. There are 14 residues in the CDR3. Germline CDR1 is ENHRY and CDR2 is SYGVKD. V was clipped by 2 bases and J by 4 bases, with 9 bases between them. The chain's CDR3 is CAISEIGVGNTIYF. The CDR3, as DNA: TGTGCCATCAGTGAGATCGGGGTCGGAAACACCATATATTTT.

V is TRBV12-3 or TRBV12-4 and J is TRBJ2-7, with D perhaps TRBD1 (6 bases). Trimming took 6 bases from V and 5 from J, leaving 14 bases between them. This CDR3 is 13 amino acids long. CDR3 nucleotides: TGTGCCAGCAGAGCCGGGACAACCCACGAGCAGTACTTC. Residues: CASRAGTTHEQYF.

V and J are TRBV5-6 and TRBJ2-1; TRBD1 matches at 8 bases. V lost 4 bases to trimming and J lost 9 bases; unmatched junction nucleotides: 12. The germline V gene encodes CDR1 SGHDT and CDR2 YYEEEE. CDR3 length: 15 residues. The CDR3 sequence is CASSPIGQGAGEQFF. Here the CDR3 DNA reads TGTGCCAGCAGCCCTATTGGACAGGGCGCAGGTGAGCAGTTCTTC.

The chain uses TRBV6-1 and TRBJ1-5, with D unresolved. The V gene lost 4 bases and the J gene lost 1 base, with 8 bases spanning the gap. CDR3 length: 14 residues. The germline gives CDR1 MNHNS, CDR2 SASEGT. In nucleotides, the CDR3 is TGTGCCAGCAGTGTGGACTTGAGCAATCAGCCCCAGCATTTT. Translation: CASSVDLSNQPQHF.

The chain carries TRBV4-2 and TRBJ1-1; the D is unclear. Germline CDR1 LGHNA, CDR2 YNFKEQ. The CDR3 is made up of 15 amino acids. V gave up 7 bases and J gave up 3 bases, with 18 bases separating them. The CDR3: CASTLRRAADTEAFF. The CDR3 region has the DNA TGTGCCAGCACCCTAAGGAGGGCTGCGGACACTGAAGCTTTCTTT.

The chain is built from TRBV15 and TRBJ2-1; D tentatively fits TRBD1 or TRBD2 (6 bases each). Per germline, CDR1 LNHNV and CDR2 YYDKDF (reference sequence). V dropped 0 bases and J dropped 4 bases, with 16 bases sitting between them. The CDR3 is 17 residues long. CDR3 in amino acids: CATSRDPVGGRYNEQFF. DNA for the CDR3: TGTGCCACCAGCAGAGATCCCGTAGGGGGGCGTTACAATGAGCAGTTCTTC. Supplemented by reference TRBV15 and TRBJ2-1, the full variable domain reads DAMVIQNPRYQVTQFGKPVTLSCSQTLNHNVMYWYQQKSSQAPKLLFHYYDKDFNNEADTPDNFQSRRPNTSFCFLDIRSPGLGDTAMYLCATSRDPVGGRYNEQFFGPGTRLTVL.

The V gene is TRBV12-3 or TRBV12-4, the J gene TRBJ2-1, with D hard to call. V lost 5 bases to trimming and J lost 2 bases, with 10 bases between them. The CDR3 contains 14 residues. The CDR3 is CASSPAGPYNEQFF. The CDR3 DNA follows: TGTGCCAGCAGTCCCGCAGGTCCCTACAATGAGCAGTTCTTC.

The chain couples TRBV20-1 to TRBJ2-5; D possibly uses TRBD1 or TRBD2 (5 bases each). The germline CDR1 and CDR2 sequences are DFQATT and SNEGSKA (reference sequence). CDR3 length: 12 amino acids. The V gene lost 3 bases and the J gene lost 7 bases, with 12 bases spanning the gap. CDR3 sequence: CSARGQGPTQYF. The CDR3 DNA reads as TGCAGTGCTAGGGGCCAGGGACCGACCCAGTACTTC.

This clonotype was found a few times. The chain links TRBV27 to TRBJ2-1, with D possibly called TRBD1 or TRBD2 (5 bases each). The CDR3 consists of 15 residues. V was pared by 7 bases and J by 2 bases, with 15 bases between. The germline gives CDR1 MNHEY, CDR2 SMNVEV (reference sequence). DNA of the CDR3: TGTGCCAGCAACCCCAACCGGGACGCCTACAATGAGCAGTTCTTC. It is translated as CASNPNRDAYNEQFF.

There are a few counts of this clonotype. The chain carries TRBV5-1 and TRBJ1-2; D is unresolved. Trimming left V 0 bases short and J 4 bases short, with 7 bases between. The CDR3 sequence is 13 residues long. Germline loops: CDR1 SGHRS, CDR2 YFSETQ. The CDR3 protein is CASSLAGVYGYTF. CDR3 in DNA: TGCGCCAGCAGCTTGGCTGGGGTCTATGGCTACACCTTC.

The chain employs TRBV29-1 and TRBJ2-4; either TRBD1 or TRBD2 may supply D (5 bases each). Germline V gene lookup returns CDR1 SQVTM and CDR2 ANQGSEA. This CDR3 is built from 13 residues. Trimming pared 8 bases from V and 1 base from J, leaving 12 bases between. The CDR3 is CSPGRVAKNIQYF. The CDR3 region has the DNA TGCAGCCCGGGACGAGTGGCCAAAAACATTCAGTACTTC.

V usage is TRBV6-5 and J usage is TRBJ1-2, with D unclear. V dropped 7 bases and J dropped 5 bases, with 14 bases sitting between them. Germline V gives CDR1 MNHEY, CDR2 SVGAGI. This CDR3 has 13 amino acids. CDR3 bases: TGTGCCAGCATCGGATCGGACCAATATGGCTACACCTTC. Its translation is CASIGSDQYGYTF.

This clonotype was counted only a few times. The chain couples TRBV20-1 to TRBJ2-7, with 8 bases fitting TRBD2. The CDR3 contains 14 residues. Germline V gene sequence: CDR1 DFQATT, CDR2 SNEGSKA (reference sequence). J gave up 2 bases and V 4 bases, and 7 bases lay outside the gene matches. For the CDR3, the DNA is TGCAGTGCTATAAAGCGGGAGCCTACCTACGAGCAGTACTTC. It codes for CSAIKREPTYEQYF.

The chain uses TRBV20-1 and TRBJ2-1, with unresolved D. The CDR3 consists of 15 residues. Germline CDR1 and CDR2: DFQATT and SNEGSKA (reference sequence). Trimming took off 3 bases at V and 8 bases at J, with 20 bases between the two ends. As DNA, the CDR3 is TGCAGTGCTAGGCCCCTGCTAGGGCTCTTTGATGAGCAGTTCTTC. It codes for CSARPLLGLFDEQFF.

The chain couples TRBV20-1 to TRBJ2-1; the D gene is possibly TRBD2 (5 bases). The CDR3 contains 14 residues. The V end was cut by 0 bases, the J end by 5 bases, with 11 bases between. The V gene's germline CDR1 is DFQATT and CDR2 SNEGSKA (reference sequence). CDR3 sequence: CSAREVQADNEQFF. CDR3 nucleotide sequence: TGCAGTGCTAGAGAAGTACAAGCGGACAATGAGCAGTTCTTC.

The chain employs TRBV29-1 and TRBJ2-1, with 14 bases lining up with TRBD2. Germline CDR1 is SQVTM and CDR2 is ANQGSEA. The junction had 5 bases not matched to a gene; V was cut back by 6 bases and J by 1 base. The CDR3 spans 16 residues. In nucleotides, the CDR3 is TGCAGCGTGGCGGGACTAGCGGGAGTTTCCTACAATGAGCAGTTCTTC. Amino acids: CSVAGLAGVSYNEQFF.

The J gene is TRBJ2-3, the V gene TRBV4-1; 7 bases fit TRBD2. Germline CDR1 and CDR2: MGHRA and YSYEKL. V lost 4 bases, J lost 4 bases, and 8 bases stayed unmatched. The CDR3 consists of 15 residues. The CDR3 DNA sequence: TGCGCCAGCAGCCCGCTAGCGGATGGAGCAGATACGCAGTATTTT. Amino acid sequence: CASSPLADGADTQYF.

V gene TRBV29-1 combines with J gene TRBJ2-4; 8 nucleotides match TRBD1. The DNA end favors TRBJ2-7, so the J call may be wrong. Germline CDR1 is SQVTM and CDR2 is ANQGSEA. The CDR3 has 14 amino acids. The CDR3 here is CSVEAGQAAVEQYF. The CDR3 nucleotides read TGCAGCGTTGAAGCGGGACAGGCTGCTGTCGAGCAGTACTTC.

The CDR3 sequence: CASSLEGLAGDGTDTQYF. Here the CDR3 DNA reads TGCGCCAGCAGCTTGGAGGGACTAGCGGGAGATGGCACAGATACGCAGTATTTT. The chain combines TRBV5-1 with TRBJ2-3; 14 bases line up with TRBD2. V dropped 0 bases and J dropped 1; count of bases not matched to a gene: 4. The CDR3 sequence is 18 residues long. CDR1 is SGHRS, CDR2 YFSETQ, per germline.